Following are 27 T cell receptor beta chains from one sample sequenced in a study of cytomegalovirus exposure and HLA in healthy donors. Primers included in the PCR were 60 Vbeta and 13 Jbeta primers. Generated by immunoSEQ multiplex PCR, the TCRdb table keeps only in-frame clones and is missing some. The table records some 100,000 clones, roughly 71% of them present only once. The sequenced sample consisted of PBMCs. All receptors come from a woman in her seventies in good health and CMV-seropositive.

The chain has TRBV2 and TRBJ2-3; possible D gene TRBD1, 6 bases. Trimming shortened V by 6 bases and J by 3 bases, and 13 bases separated the two germline ends. The germline V gene encodes CDR1 SNHLY and CDR2 FYNNEI. The CDR3 has 14 residues. The CDR3 bases are TGTGCCAGCAGCCCCTCACAGGGAACAGATACGCAGTATTTT. This gives the protein CASSPSQGTDTQYF.

The chain links TRBV6-5 to TRBJ1-1, with D unresolved. V shed 6 bases and J shed 5 bases, with 13 bases lying between them. CDR3 length: 13 amino acids. Germline CDR1 MNHEY, CDR2 SVGAGI. For the CDR3, the DNA is TGTGCCAGCAGCCGAATCAGCAGGACTGAAGCTTTCTTT. Protein product: CASSRISRTEAFF.

The chain combines TRBV5-4 with TRBJ1-3; 8 bases align to TRBD1. The CDR3 length is 14 residues. Germline V CDR1 and CDR2: SGHNT, YYREEE (reference sequence). Trimming removed 4 bases from V and 4 bases from J; junction bases left unmatched: 4. The CDR3 protein is CASSHRQGGNTIYF. The DNA for the CDR3 is TGTGCCAGCAGCCATAGACAGGGGGGAAACACCATATATTTT.

The J gene is TRBJ2-7, the V gene TRBV7-6; TRBD2 might be the D (6 bases). CDR1 and CDR2 from the germline V gene are SGHVS and FNYEAQ. The germline V and J ends were trimmed by 2 bases and 3 bases, with 14 bases remaining between them. The CDR3 extends over 15 amino acids. In DNA form, the CDR3 reads TGTGCCAGCAGCTTATTGCCTAGCGACAACTACGAGCAGTACTTC. It is translated as CASSLLPSDNYEQYF.

The genes are TRBV6-4 and TRBJ2-1, with a tentative D call TRBD2 (6 bases). The ends were cut back, 2 bases at V and 9 bases at J, with 11 bases in the middle. In germline, CDR1 is MRHNA, CDR2 SNTAGT. The CDR3 has 13 amino acids. The CDR3 DNA sequence: TGTGCCAGCAGTGACAGGCGGGGCGGTGAGCAGTTCTTC. This sequence encodes CASSDRRGGEQFF.

This chain connects TRBV5-1 to TRBJ2-7, with 9 bases fitting TRBD1. Germline V gene sequence: CDR1 SGHRS, CDR2 YFSETQ. J lost 4 bases, V lost 4 bases, and 9 bases had no gene match. The CDR3 extends over 15 amino acids. As DNA, the CDR3 is TGCGCCAGCAGCCTGCCGGGGACAGGGTTGTACGAGCAGTACTTC. This sequence encodes CASSLPGTGLYEQYF.

This chain links TRBV19 with TRBJ2-1; TRBD2 matches 8 bases. Germline loops: CDR1 LNHDA, CDR2 SQIVND (reference sequence). V lost 5 bases and J lost 0; bases outside the gene matches: 9. This CDR3 comprises 17 residues. CDR3 in amino acids: CASSVGLAVSSYNEQFF. CDR3 bases: TGTGCCAGTAGTGTCGGACTAGCAGTGAGCTCCTACAATGAGCAGTTCTTC.

This chain links TRBV18 with TRBJ2-1; 7 positions agree with TRBD2. CDR1 is KGHSH and CDR2 is LQKENI in the germline V gene. The CDR3 runs 13 residues. Losses at the gene ends were 1 base for V and 8 bases for J; bases not matched to a gene: 2. The CDR3 sequence is CASSPRGGDEQFF. CDR3 DNA sequence: TGTGCCAGCTCACCACGTGGGGGGGATGAGCAGTTCTTC.

This clone occurred many times. V and J are TRBV5-1 and TRBJ2-1; TRBD1 matches 11 bases. This CDR3 contains 14 residues. J lost 8 bases, V lost 5 bases, and 6 bases had no gene match. Germline V gene lookup returns CDR1 SGHRS and CDR2 YFSETQ. CDR3 nucleotide sequence: TGCGCCAGCAGGGGGACAGGGGGTATCTATGAGCAGTTCTTC. This sequence encodes CASRGTGGIYEQFF.

V and J are TRBV7-2 and TRBJ1-5, with TRBD1 matching 7 bases. This CDR3 comprises 16 residues. Germline V CDR1 and CDR2: SGHTA, FQGNSA. J lost 9 bases, V lost 4 bases, and 15 bases had no gene match. The CDR3 DNA reads as TGTGCCAGCAGCTCCGGGGACAGCCAGCTAGGTGGGCCCCAGCATTTT. Amino acid sequence: CASSSGDSQLGGPQHF.

This chain connects TRBV5-6 to TRBJ1-2; 8 bases match TRBD1. The CDR3 contains 16 residues. V lost 0 bases, J lost 4 bases, and 8 bases stayed unmatched. The germline CDR1 and CDR2 sequences are SGHDT and YYEEEE. The CDR3 DNA is TGTGCCAGCAGCTTGGCCCAGGGACAGGCCAGCTATGGCTACACCTTC. Protein sequence: CASSLAQGQASYGYTF. Using reference TRBV5-6 and TRBJ1-2 for the parts outside the CDR3, the full variable domain is DAGVTQSPTHLIKTRGQQVTLRCSPKSGHDTVSWYQQALGQGPQFIFQYYEEEERQRGNFPDRFSGHQFPNYSSELNVNALLLGDSALYLCASSLAQGQASYGYTFGSGTRLTVV.

A remark on this clone: Within the sample, other DNA sequences also encode this same CDR3. The chain joins TRBV2 to TRBJ1-1, with D tentatively TRBD1 (6 bases). The CDR3 consists of 13 residues. Germline CDR1 SNHLY, CDR2 FYNNEI. Trimming shortened V by 6 bases and J by 2 bases, and 10 bases separated the two germline ends. Here the CDR3 reads CASSLDRNTEAFF. CDR3 DNA: TGTGCCAGCAGCCTGGACAGAAACACTGAAGCTTTCTTT.

This CDR3 is CASSLLVAIYEQYF. For the CDR3, the DNA is TGTGCCAGCAGCCTATTAGTCGCGATCTACGAGCAGTACTTC. This chain connects TRBV6-6 to TRBJ2-7, with no clear D. V lost 6 bases, J lost 3 bases, and 15 bases lay in between. The CDR3 loop spans 14 amino acids. Germline CDR1 is MNHNY and CDR2 is SVGAGI (reference sequence).

The chain is built from TRBV7-2 and TRBJ2-7, with TRBD2 identical over 11 bases. The CDR3 totals 14 residues. Germline lookup yields CDR1 SGHTA and CDR2 FQGNSA. V shed 6 bases, J shed 3 bases, and the junction held 4 bases outside the gene matches. CDR3: CASRSLAGGYEQYF. The CDR3 coding sequence is TGTGCCAGCAGGTCCCTAGCGGGGGGCTACGAGCAGTACTTC.

The count of this clone is one. The chain recombines TRBV19 with TRBJ1-4, with D unresolved. Germline values: CDR1 LNHDA, CDR2 SQIVND (reference sequence). The CDR3 is 13 residues long. V lost 5 bases to trimming and J lost 4 bases, with 8 bases between them. This chain's CDR3 is CASSRVINEKLFF. The CDR3, as DNA: TGTGCCAGTAGTCGGGTTATTAATGAAAAACTGTTTTTT.

The rearrangement joins TRBV6-5 to TRBJ1-1; D is perhaps TRBD1 (5 bases). V lost 10 bases and J lost 4, with 16 bases in between. Germline CDR1 and CDR2: MNHEY and SVGAGI. The length of the CDR3 is 13 residues. In DNA form, the CDR3 reads TGTGCCACCCTGGGCAGGGATGCCACTGAAGCTTTCTTT. As protein: CATLGRDATEAFF.

This clone came up a few times. J is TRBJ2-7 and V is TRBV18; 11 nucleotides align to TRBD1. The V and J ends lost 8 bases and 3 bases, in that order; junction bases with no gene match: 6. The CDR3 is made up of 14 amino acids. From germline, CDR1 is KGHSH and CDR2 LQKENI. The CDR3, as DNA: TGTGCCAGCGCGGGGACAGGGGGACTCTACGAGCAGTACTTC. This codes for CASAGTGGLYEQYF.

In its sample, this clone was seen a few times. V and J are TRBV30 and TRBJ2-2, with D perhaps TRBD2 (6 bases). There are 13 residues in the CDR3. V dropped 1 base and J dropped 5 bases, with 8 bases sitting between them. Germline assignment: CDR1 GTSNPN and CDR2 SVGIG (reference sequence). CDR3 sequence (DNA): TGTGCCTGGAGTGACGGGGGAACCGGGGAGCTGTTTTTT. Its protein is CAWSDGGTGELFF.

The CDR3 loop is CARGAPDPCRVV. The CDR3 coding sequence is TGTGCCCGCGGGGCCCCAGATCCGTGTCGAGTGGTC. The rearrangement joins TRBV5-6 to TRBJ2-7, with TRBD2 as a possible D gene (6 bases). The CDR3 is 12 amino acids. CDR1 and CDR2 from the germline V gene are SGHDT and YYEEEE.

This clone has only one observation. The chain recombines TRBV10-1 with TRBJ2-2; D gene ambiguous. Trimming pared 6 bases from V and 8 bases from J, leaving 13 bases between. The CDR3 is 13 residues long. Germline V CDR1 and CDR2: WNHNN, SYGVQD (reference sequence). CDR3 loop: CASRQPPEGELFF. CDR3 nucleotide sequence: TGCGCCAGCAGACAACCCCCGGAGGGGGAGCTGTTTTTT.

This clone has only a few counts. This chain connects TRBV6-5 to TRBJ2-2; no clear D. Germline V gene lookup returns CDR1 MNHEY and CDR2 SVGAGI. The length of the CDR3 is 14 residues. With 2 bases removed from V and 6 bases from J, the gap between germline ends came to 10 bases. The CDR3: CASSYQASAGELFF. DNA for the CDR3: TGTGCCAGCAGTTACCAGGCCTCCGCCGGGGAGCTGTTTTTT.

V gene TRBV5-4 combines with J gene TRBJ1-2; 10 bases match TRBD1. CDR1 and CDR2 (germline): SGHNT, YYREEE (reference sequence). The CDR3 spans 15 residues. Losses at the gene ends were 4 bases for V and 4 bases for J; bases not matched to a gene: 7. The CDR3 sequence is CASSLDRGLSYGYTF. The CDR3 bases are TGTGCCAGCAGCCTCGACAGGGGGCTCAGCTATGGCTACACCTTC.

The rearrangement joins TRBV5-1 to TRBJ2-2; TRBD2 matches at 14 bases. Germline assignment: CDR1 SGHRS and CDR2 YFSETQ. The CDR3 contains 18 residues. V shed 4 bases, J shed 1 base, and the junction held 6 bases outside the gene matches. CDR3 sequence: CASSPRLAGGMNTGELFF. The CDR3, as DNA: TGCGCCAGCAGCCCGAGACTAGCGGGGGGGATGAACACCGGGGAGCTGTTTTTT.

In its sample, this clone was seen a few times. The sample contains more than one DNA sequence encoding this CDR3. The chain employs TRBV5-1 and TRBJ2-5, with 10 bases lining up with TRBD1. The CDR3 totals 14 residues. V shed 3 bases and J 4 bases; nucleotides not matched to a gene: 3. Germline V CDR1 and CDR2: SGHRS, YFSETQ. The chain's CDR3 is CASSSGQGGETQYF. CDR3 bases: TGCGCCAGCAGCTCCGGACAGGGGGGAGAGACCCAGTACTTC.

This chain links TRBV5-1 with TRBJ2-7; a possible D gene is TRBD2 (5 bases). Germline-derived CDR1 and CDR2 are SGHRS and YFSETQ. This CDR3 comprises 12 residues. V shed 7 bases and J shed 2 bases, with 10 bases lying between them. For the CDR3, the DNA is TGCGCCAGCGCCCCCGGGGCCTACGAGCAGTACTTC. It codes for CASAPGAYEQYF.

The rearrangement links TRBV20-1 to TRBJ2-1; no clear D. This CDR3 contains 11 residues. CDR1 and CDR2 (germline): DFQATT, SNEGSKA (reference sequence). As DNA, the CDR3 is TGCAGGGGCCGCAGCTACAATGAGCAGTTCTTC. It is translated as CRGRSYNEQFF.

This chain links TRBV10-1 with TRBJ2-1; a weak D match, TRBD2 (5 bases). The germline V gene encodes CDR1 WNHNN and CDR2 SYGVQD (reference sequence). V was clipped by 3 bases and J by 8 bases, with 11 bases between them. The CDR3 consists of 13 residues. The CDR3 sequence is CASSEARRDEQFF. CDR3 DNA: TGCGCCAGCAGTGAAGCTAGGCGGGATGAGCAGTTCTTC.